The TCR beta chain described here comes from a study of blood T cell repertoires in COVID-19. Overall study context: Samples representing acute and convalescent COVID-19 were sourced from the United States, Italy and Spain. PBMCs, B-cell-depleted T cells, or T cells provided the cDNA or gDNA that made up the material.

Repertoires were generated with immunoSEQ multiplex PCR, while TCRdb's copy carries only in-frame clones and drops some. The table has some 130,000 clones, about 88% seen once. V lost 5 bases to trimming and J lost 0 bases, with 8 bases between them. This CDR3 comprises 14 residues. Germline V gene data show CDR1 as SGHTA and CDR2 as FQGNSA. During active infection, Seattle patients enrolled and were then monitored through disease. The source is a man aged 60-69 years with COVID-19, enrolled during active disease. This rearrangement joins TRBV7-2 to TRBJ1-3, with a weak D call TRBD1 (6 bases). Specimen: peripheral blood. CDR3 sequence (DNA): TGTGCCAGCAGCACGGACAGCTCTGGAAACACCATATATTTT. Translated: CASSTDSSGNTIYF.